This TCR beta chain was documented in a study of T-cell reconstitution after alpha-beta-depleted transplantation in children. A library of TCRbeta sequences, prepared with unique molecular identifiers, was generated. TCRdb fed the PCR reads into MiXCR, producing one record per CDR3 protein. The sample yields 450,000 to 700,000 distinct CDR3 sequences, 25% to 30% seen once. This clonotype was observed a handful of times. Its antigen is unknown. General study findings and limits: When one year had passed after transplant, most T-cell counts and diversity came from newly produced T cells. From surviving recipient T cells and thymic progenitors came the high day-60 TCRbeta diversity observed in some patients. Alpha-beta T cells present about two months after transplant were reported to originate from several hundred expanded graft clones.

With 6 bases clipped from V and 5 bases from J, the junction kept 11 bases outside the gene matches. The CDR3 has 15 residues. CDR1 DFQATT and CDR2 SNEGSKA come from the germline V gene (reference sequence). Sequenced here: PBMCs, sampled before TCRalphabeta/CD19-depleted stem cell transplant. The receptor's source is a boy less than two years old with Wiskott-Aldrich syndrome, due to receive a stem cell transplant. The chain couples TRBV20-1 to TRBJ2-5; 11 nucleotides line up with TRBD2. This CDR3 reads CSADTSGRGGETQYF. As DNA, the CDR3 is TGCAGTGCGGACACTAGCGGGAGAGGGGGGGAGACCCAGTACTTC.